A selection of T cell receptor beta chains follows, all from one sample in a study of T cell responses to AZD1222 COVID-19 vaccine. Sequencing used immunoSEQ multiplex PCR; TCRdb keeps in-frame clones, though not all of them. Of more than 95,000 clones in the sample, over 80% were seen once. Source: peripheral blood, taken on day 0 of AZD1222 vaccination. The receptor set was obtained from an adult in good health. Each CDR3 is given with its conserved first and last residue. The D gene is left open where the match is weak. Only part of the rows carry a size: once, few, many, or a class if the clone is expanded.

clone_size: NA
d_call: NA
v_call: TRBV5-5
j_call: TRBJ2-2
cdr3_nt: TGTGCCAGCAGCTTCCGGTGGGGTTTGGACACCGGGGAGCTGTTTTTT
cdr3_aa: CASSFRWGLDTGELFF

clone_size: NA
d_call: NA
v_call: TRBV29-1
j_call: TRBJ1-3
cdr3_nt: TGCAGCGTTGGGCGAGGGACTGGAAACACCATATATTTT
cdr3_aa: CSVGRGTGNTIYF

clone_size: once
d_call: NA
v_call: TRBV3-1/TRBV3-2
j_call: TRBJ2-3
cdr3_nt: TGTGCCAGCAGCGCAAGGGACGGCACAGATACGCAGTATTTT
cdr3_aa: CASSARDGTDTQYF

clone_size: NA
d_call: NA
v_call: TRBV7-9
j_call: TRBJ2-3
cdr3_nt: TGTGCCAGCAGCTACCAAACAGGGATCACAGATACGCAGTATTTT
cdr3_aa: CASSYQTGITDTQYF

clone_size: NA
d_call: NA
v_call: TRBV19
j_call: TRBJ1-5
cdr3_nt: TGTGCCAGTAGTATCGTGGGCAGGGTGAGTAGTCAGCCCCAGCATTTT
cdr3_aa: CASSIVGRVSSQPQHF

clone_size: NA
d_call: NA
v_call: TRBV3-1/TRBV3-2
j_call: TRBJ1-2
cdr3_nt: TGTGCCAGCAGGGGACGGGGGACCAACTATGGCTACACCTTC
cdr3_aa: CASRGRGTNYGYTF

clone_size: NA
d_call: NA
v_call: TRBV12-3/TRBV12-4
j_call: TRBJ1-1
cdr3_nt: TGTGCCAGCAGTTTATTAGATGTGGACCGCGCTTTC
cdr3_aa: CASSLLDVDRAF

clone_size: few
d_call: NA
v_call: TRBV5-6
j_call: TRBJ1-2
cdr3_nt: TGTGCCAGCAGCTTACAGGACGAGGGTGGCTACACCTTC
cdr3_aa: CASSLQDEGGYTF

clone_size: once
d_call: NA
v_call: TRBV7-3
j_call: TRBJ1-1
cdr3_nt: TGTGCCAGCAGCCCTCAGGGATGGGTCAGGAACACTGAAGCTTTCTTT
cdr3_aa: CASSPQGWVRNTEAFF

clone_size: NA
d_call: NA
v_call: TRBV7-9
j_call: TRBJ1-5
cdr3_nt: TGTGCCAGCAGCTTAGGAGGGTCCGATCAGCCCCAGCATTTT
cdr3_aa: CASSLGGSDQPQHF

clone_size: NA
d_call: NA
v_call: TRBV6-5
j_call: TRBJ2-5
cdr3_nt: TGTGCCAGCCGGTTTAGGGCACAGCAAGAGACCCAGTACTTC
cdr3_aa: CASRFRAQQETQYF

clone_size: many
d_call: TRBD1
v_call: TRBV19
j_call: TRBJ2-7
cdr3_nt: TGTGCCAGCAGTATTTCGGGACAGGGGAGGATCGAGCAGTACTTC
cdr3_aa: CASSISGQGRIEQYF

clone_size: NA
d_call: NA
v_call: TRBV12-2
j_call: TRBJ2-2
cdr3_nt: TGTGCAAGTCGCTTCTGTGGACACTCGCCGAACACCGGGGAGCTGTTTTTT
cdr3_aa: CASRFCGHSPNTGELFF

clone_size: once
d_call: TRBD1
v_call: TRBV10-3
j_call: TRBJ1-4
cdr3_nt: TGTGCCATCAAAGGGACAGATGAAAAACTGTTTTTT
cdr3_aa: CAIKGTDEKLFF

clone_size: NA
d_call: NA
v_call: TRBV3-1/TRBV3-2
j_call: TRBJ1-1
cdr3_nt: TGTGCCAGCAGCCAAATTTCTGGGACTGAAGCTTTCTTT
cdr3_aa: CASSQISGTEAFF

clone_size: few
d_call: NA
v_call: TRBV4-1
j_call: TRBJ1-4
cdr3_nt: TGCGCCAGCAGCCAAGGTGGGGGCCTCCGAGAAAAACTGTTTTTT
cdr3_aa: CASSQGGGLREKLFF

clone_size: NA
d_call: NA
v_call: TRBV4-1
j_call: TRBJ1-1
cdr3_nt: TGCGCCAGCAGCCAAGATCGGCCAGGGAGGAAAGCTTTCTTT
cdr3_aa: CASSQDRPGRKAFF

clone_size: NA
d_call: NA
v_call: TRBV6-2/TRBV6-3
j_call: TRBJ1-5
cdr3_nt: TGTGCCAGCAGTGGGGACCGAGATAGCAATCAGCCCCAGCATTTT
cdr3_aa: CASSGDRDSNQPQHF